The sample holds a few counts of the clone carrying this TCR beta chain. Per the original methods: Estimation of nucleated cell counts was performed using reference gene primer amplification. Sequencing used immunoSEQ multiplex PCR; TCRdb keeps in-frame clones, though not all of them. V, J and clone size were drawn from that table, and D and trimming were deduced from the DNA. The sample contains 300,000 or so clones, 80% to 90% of which appear only once. This record comes from a study of blood T cell repertoires in COVID-19. Overall study: Sites across the United States, Italy and Spain contributed samples from acute and convalescent COVID-19. Sources were T cells, B-cell-depleted T cells, or PBMCs; the material itself was cDNA or gDNA.

The CDR3 loop spans 15 amino acids. After removal of 5 bases from V and 3 bases from J, the junction contained 7 bases not matched to a gene. Germline CDR1 is MGHRA and CDR2 is YSYEKL. The sequenced sample was peripheral blood. This chain links TRBV4-1 with TRBJ1-2; TRBD1 matches at 9 bases. The sequence was collected from a man aged 18-30 years who had recovered from COVID-19. For the CDR3, the DNA is TGCGCCAGCAGCGAGGGACAGGGCTTGGACTATGGCTACACCTTC. Translation gives CASSEGQGLDYGYTF.